A selection of T cell receptor beta chains follows, all from one sample in a study of T cells in Graves' hyperthyroidism and ophthalmopathy. MiXCR was run by TCRdb on the multiplex PCR reads, yielding one entry per CDR3 protein. This table has 500,000 to 600,000 distinct CDR3 sequences, 16% appearing once. Sequenced material: blood. Receptors originate from a woman under 30 with Graves' hyperthyroidism. Each CDR3 is given without its conserved first and last residue.

CDR3,J,V
SASPFPVQETQY,TRBJ2-5,TRBV20-1
ASSLVGGALETQY,TRBJ2-5,TRBV12-3/TRBV12-4
SAKGGGWYEQY,TRBJ2-7,TRBV20-1
ASSLSAGEQY,TRBJ2-7,TRBV12-3/TRBV12-4
ASRRRGGGLAGGPDTGELF,TRBJ2-2,TRBV12-3/TRBV12-4
ASGLVVTLGGNYGYT,TRBJ1-2,TRBV12-5
AVTGTGGNEQF,TRBJ2-1,TRBV6-1
ASSLRGTKSYEQY,TRBJ2-7,TRBV11-2
ASSGRQGAGYTDTQY,TRBJ2-3,TRBV25-1
ASSFLAGGLAKNIQY,TRBJ2-4,TRBV12-3/TRBV12-4
ASSVENIQY,TRBJ2-4,TRBV2
ASSLVHQRAEQY,TRBJ2-7,TRBV28
SVVPGQGGYGYT,TRBJ1-2,TRBV29-1
ASSLSILTVYTEAF,TRBJ1-1,TRBV12-3/TRBV12-4
ASSLGLAGQY,TRBJ2-7,TRBV7-9
ASSLFPSGGMNSPLH,TRBJ1-6,TRBV27
ASSRPLTGGVGSPLH,TRBJ1-6,TRBV27
SARDSAETQY,TRBJ2-5,TRBV29-1
ASSYLHQQF,TRBJ2-1,TRBV6-2/TRBV6-3
AISETGGLAKNIQY,TRBJ2-4,TRBV10-3
ASSFFGNEQF,TRBJ2-1,TRBV5-1
SARGEGLRGDTGELF,TRBJ2-2,TRBV20-1
ASSDAGETQY,TRBJ2-5,TRBV10-2
ASRRDRGAQELPLH,TRBJ1-6,TRBV5-1
ASSLDMSTDTQY,TRBJ2-3,TRBV7-9
ASSYGGGRYGLLYEQY,TRBJ2-7,TRBV12-3/TRBV12-4
ASSQDAQGATNSPLH,TRBJ1-6,TRBV4-3
ASSRTSGGYRAEQF,TRBJ2-1,TRBV7-2
ASSYLGVLAGALNTGELF,TRBJ2-2,TRBV7-9
ASSSAAGGYGYT,TRBJ1-2,TRBV28
ASSIQSYGELF,TRBJ2-2,TRBV19
SVVLPAGGGNEQF,TRBJ2-1,TRBV29-1
ASSPLGGTGNNEKLF,TRBJ1-4,TRBV18
ASRKGAYNQPQH,TRBJ1-5,TRBV2
SGEGWNTGELF,TRBJ2-2,TRBV29-1
ASSSSGTAYNEQF,TRBJ2-1,TRBV5-1
ASSQVPLSSPLH,TRBJ1-6,TRBV4-1
ASSLSGSGHNEQF,TRBJ2-1,TRBV12-3/TRBV12-4
ASSESLEEEAEAF,TRBJ1-1,TRBV10-1
SVVVGHEQF,TRBJ2-1,TRBV29-1
ASSPARLAGTDTQY,TRBJ2-3,TRBV5-4
ASSPTGGVSTDTQY,TRBJ2-3,TRBV18
ASRPNPFGYTEAF,TRBJ1-1,TRBV5-5
SVDPGQITEAF,TRBJ1-1,TRBV29-1
ATSDPKDSYEQY,TRBJ2-7,TRBV24-1
ARGLAGEETQY,TRBJ2-5,TRBV2
ASIRGNERLF,TRBJ1-4,TRBV2
ASRLYTTAGTQY,TRBJ2-3,TRBV2
ASSLVDRVNYGYT,TRBJ1-2,TRBV5-1
ASSVSWGLAGGSYNEQF,TRBJ2-1,TRBV12-3/TRBV12-4
ASSLIRYGYT,TRBJ1-2,TRBV13